The rows below give T cell receptor beta chains drawn from one sample of a study of CD8+ T cells in alopecia areata. The protocol was immunoSEQ multiplex PCR, while the TCRdb copy is restricted to in-frame clones and leaves out a portion. Of about 150,000 clones in the sample, 40% to 50% were seen once. Material for sequencing was CD4+ T cells sorted from blood. These receptors were obtained from a human donor with alopecia areata. Both conserved end residues are part of each CDR3. The D gene is left open where the match is weak. The size field is filled for only some rows; it gives once, few, many or a size class.

clone_size	v_call	d_call	j_call	cdr3_aa	cdr3_nt
few	TRBV5-4	.	TRBJ2-2	CASSLTGPGELFF	TGTGCCAGCAGCTTGACAGGGCCCGGGGAGCTGTTTTTT
.	TRBV30	.	TRBJ2-7	CAWSPSYEQYF	TGTGCCTGGAGTCCTTCCTACGAGCAGTACTTC
.	TRBV5-4	.	TRBJ2-1	CASSLDRTWGNEQFF	TGTGCCAGCAGCTTGGATCGGACCTGGGGCAATGAGCAGTTCTTC
once	TRBV2	.	TRBJ1-2	CASSMGDYGYTF	TGTGCCAGCAGCATGGGGGACTATGGCTACACCTTC
.	TRBV5-6	.	TRBJ1-1	CASSLTGTNTEAFF	TGTGCCAGCAGCTTGACAGGGACCAACACTGAAGCTTTCTTT
few	TRBV18	TRBD1	TRBJ2-4	CASSSILGTAKNIQYF	TGTGCCAGCTCCTCGATTTTGGGGACAGCTAAAAACATTCAGTACTTC
.	TRBV27	TRBD2	TRBJ2-5	CASSLSPGLARLAQYF	TGTGCCAGCTCGTTATCCCCCGGACTAGCGAGACTGGCCCAGTACTTC
.	TRBV5-1	.	TRBJ1-5	CASSRDSNQPQHF	TGCGCCAGCAGTCGGGATAGCAATCAGCCCCAGCATTTT
.	TRBV27	.	TRBJ1-1	CASSRYSLNTEAFF	TGTGCCAGCAGTCGATACAGCCTGAACACTGAAGCTTTCTTT
few	TRBV29-1	.	TRBJ1-1	CSVEKQGTTEAFF	TGCAGCGTTGAGAAGCAGGGGACCACTGAAGCTTTCTTT
.	TRBV2	.	TRBJ2-7	CASIYGQPGDEQYF	TGTGCCAGCATTTACGGACAACCTGGGGACGAGCAGTACTTC
few	TRBV7-2	TRBD2	TRBJ2-3	CASRRNLAGGGDTQYF	TGTGCCAGCAGACGTAACCTAGCGGGAGGCGGAGATACGCAGTATTTT
.	TRBV5-4	.	TRBJ2-6	CASSLAGVISGANVLTF	TGTGCCAGCAGCTTGGCCGGGGTGATCTCTGGGGCCAACGTCCTGACTTTC
.	TRBV29-1	TRBD2	TRBJ2-7	CSAGGTSGYEQYF	TGCAGCGCTGGAGGGACTAGCGGCTACGAGCAGTACTTC